One and the same sample provided the 4 T cell receptor beta chains below, sequenced in a study of neurological immune-mediated disorders. TCRdb itself ran the 5' RACE reads through MiXCR, one entry per CDR3 protein. The sample records over 60,000 distinct CDR3 sequences, 4.5% to 6.5% being singletons. Sequencing was carried out using PBMCs. These receptor sequences come from a woman aged 25 to 45 with multiple sclerosis.

This clonotype qualifies as medium-sized (0.01 to 0.1%). V and J are TRBV20-1 and TRBJ1-6, with D hard to call. The V gene's germline CDR1 is DFQATT and CDR2 SNEGSKA (reference sequence). This CDR3 is 15 amino acids long. Trimming took 6 bases from V and 5 from J, leaving 17 bases between them. The CDR3 loop is CSARTPDPHNSPLHF. The CDR3 nucleotides read TGCAGTGCCCGGACGCCAGACCCTCATAATTCACCCCTCCACTTT.

This clonotype has a count of ten or more. The J gene is TRBJ2-7, the V gene TRBV27; the match to TRBD2 covers 7 bases. Germline trimming cut 10 bases from V and 4 bases from J; bases unmatched to any gene: 16. The germline V gene has CDR1 MNHEY and CDR2 SMNVEV (reference sequence). The CDR3 covers 15 residues. The CDR3 nucleotides read TGTGCCACCCAAACCTACGCGGGAGTGACGTACGAGCAGTACTTC. Protein product: CATQTYAGVTYEQYF.

This clonotype was found many times. V gene TRBV14 combines with J gene TRBJ2-5; perhaps TRBD1 as D (5 bases). Germline V CDR1 and CDR2: SGHDN, FVKESK. The CDR3 is 11 amino acids. Trimming removed 6 bases from V and 7 bases from J, with 9 bases in between. The CDR3 nucleotides are TGTGCCAGCAGAGGTGGGGCGACCCAGTACTTC. Translation gives CASRGGATQYF.

This clonotype showed up many times. The CDR3 spells CASRAETDTQYF. The CDR3 nucleotides read TGTGCCAGCCGAGCGGAAACAGATACGCAGTATTTT. The rearrangement links TRBV7-9 to TRBJ2-3; weak D call: TRBD2 (5 bases). The CDR3 contains 12 residues. Between the trimmed V and J ends, which lost 8 bases and 3 bases, there was a span of 9 bases. The germline gives CDR1 SEHNR, CDR2 FQNEAQ (reference sequence).